One sample yielded the 29 T cell receptor beta chains listed below, sequenced in a study of shared clonotypes between healthy human individuals. Clones were read by immunoSEQ multiplex PCR, and TCRdb kept only the in-frame ones, dropping some. The table lists roughly 700,000 clones, about 74% of them singletons. Material: memory CD4+ T cells sorted from blood. The sample's subset: CD45RA-negative fraction. These receptors were collected from a woman aged 30 to 39 in good health.

This chain joins TRBV2 and TRBJ1-5; D not resolved. The germline gives CDR1 SNHLY, CDR2 FYNNEI. The CDR3 has 14 amino acids. V lost 6 bases and J lost 2, with 11 bases in between. CDR3 in amino acids: CASSSRQGNQPQHF. As DNA, the CDR3 is TGTGCCAGCAGCTCCCGGCAGGGCAATCAGCCCCAGCATTTT.

This chain links TRBV2 with TRBJ2-4; 13 bases are shared with TRBD2. Unmatched junction bases numbered 2, after V lost 5 bases and J lost 1 base. The CDR3 is 16 residues long. CDR1 and CDR2 (germline): SNHLY, FYNNEI. CDR3 DNA sequence: TGTGCCAGCAGTCCGACTAGCGGGAGGGCCAAAAACATTCAGTACTTC. This translates into CASSPTSGRAKNIQYF.

As concerns this clone: The sample carries other DNA sequences with the same CDR3. The V and J genes are TRBV19 and TRBJ1-2; D gene uncertain. This CDR3 contains 11 residues. Trimming took off 5 bases at V and 5 bases at J, with 6 bases between the two ends. The germline V gene has CDR1 LNHDA and CDR2 SQIVND (reference sequence). The CDR3 protein is CASSSGYGYTF. The CDR3 nucleotides read TGTGCCAGTAGTTCGGGGTATGGCTACACCTTC.

Only one count was recorded for this clone. The chain uses TRBV7-2 and TRBJ2-3, with D possibly matching TRBD2 (5 bases). This CDR3 spans 15 amino acids. Germline V lookup: CDR1 SGHTA, CDR2 FQGNSA. V dropped 4 bases and J dropped 0 bases, with 11 bases sitting between them. CDR3 in amino acids: CASSSDFLSTDTQYF. CDR3 sequence (DNA): TGTGCCAGCAGCTCGGACTTCCTTAGCACAGATACGCAGTATTTT.

The CDR3 here is CASSLGGWAEAFF. Written as DNA, the CDR3 is TGTGCCAGCAGCTTAGGCGGGTGGGCAGAAGCTTTCTTT. The chain uses TRBV7-9 and TRBJ1-1; D is uncertain. V was shortened by 1 base and J by 8 bases, with 11 bases between the two germline ends. Germline CDR1 reads SEHNR; CDR2 reads FQNEAQ (reference sequence). This CDR3 region has 13 residues.

V usage is TRBV5-1 and J usage is TRBJ2-1, with TRBD1 matching over 7 bases. The CDR3 totals 14 residues. V shed 4 bases, J shed 7 bases, and the junction held 8 bases outside the gene matches. CDR1 SGHRS and CDR2 YFSETQ come from the germline V gene. CDR3 amino acids: CASSQGQVRNEQFF. The DNA of the CDR3 is TGCGCCAGCAGCCAAGGACAGGTTCGGAATGAGCAGTTCTTC.

The rearrangement links TRBV10-1 to TRBJ2-1, with 9 bases identical to TRBD1. The CDR3 is made up of 15 amino acids. V was pared by 6 bases and J by 7 bases, with 10 bases of the junction left unmatched. CDR1 is WNHNN, CDR2 SYGVQD, per germline (reference sequence). CDR3 sequence: CASSRPGQGQNEQFF. The CDR3 DNA is TGCGCCAGCAGCCGACCGGGACAGGGCCAAAATGAGCAGTTCTTC.

The V call is TRBV10-3, the J call TRBJ1-2; possible D gene TRBD1, 6 bases. Germline V lookup: CDR1 ENHRY, CDR2 SYGVKD. The V end was cut by 7 bases, the J end by 5 bases, with 23 bases between. The CDR3 loop spans 16 amino acids. This chain's CDR3 is CAIKESNGGANYGYTF. Written as DNA, the CDR3 is TGTGCCATCAAAGAGAGTAACGGGGGCGCAAATTATGGCTACACCTTC.

The sample holds a few counts of this clone. The chain links TRBV7-5 to TRBJ1-3. TRBV7-5 is a pseudogene locus. The CDR3 has 11 amino acids. The CDR3 reads CVRSPPGTIYF. The CDR3 DNA follows: TGTGTCAGAAGCCCCCCCGGGACCATATATTTT.

The rearrangement uses TRBV25-1 and TRBJ1-4; a possible D gene is TRBD1 (6 bases). The CDR3 consists of 14 residues. Trimming removed 3 bases from V and 10 bases from J, with 15 bases in between. Germline loops: CDR1 MGHDK, CDR2 SYGVNS. The CDR3, as DNA: TGTGCCAGCAGTGAGGGGGGGGCAGGGCTAAAACTGTTTTTT. Protein product: CASSEGGAGLKLFF.

The table lists this clone with a count of one. The chain is built from TRBV20-1 and TRBJ1-1, with D possibly matching TRBD1 (5 bases). CDR3 size: 11 residues. The germline gives CDR1 DFQATT, CDR2 SNEGSKA (reference sequence). The chain's CDR3 is CRLSQGTEAFF. The CDR3 DNA sequence: TGCAGACTCTCTCAGGGCACTGAAGCTTTCTTT.

About this clone: One base separates it from a far larger clone, so it is likely a read error. The chain's CDR3 is CAKDRAAYERYF. As DNA, the CDR3 is TGTGCGAAGGACAGGGCGGCCTACGAGCGGTACTTC. The chain couples TRBV14 to TRBJ2-7; 8 bases line up with TRBD1. The CDR3 is 12 residues long. CDR1 is SGHDN, CDR2 FVKESK, per germline.

The chain has TRBV19 and TRBJ2-5; D is possibly TRBD1 (5 bases). The CDR3 loop spans 13 amino acids. Trimming left V 6 bases short and J 5 bases short, with 13 bases between. CDR1 and CDR2 from the germline V gene are LNHDA and SQIVND (reference sequence). In DNA form, the CDR3 reads TGTGCCAGTAGGGGGCGGCAAACCGAGACCCAGTACTTC. It translates to CASRGRQTETQYF.

The V gene is TRBV5-6, the J gene TRBJ1-2; D unclear. Germline assignment: CDR1 SGHDT and CDR2 YYEEEE. The CDR3 consists of 12 residues. The germline V and J ends were trimmed by 1 base and 5 bases, with 6 bases remaining between them. The chain's CDR3 is CASSLFGYGYTF. CDR3 coding DNA: TGTGCCAGCAGCTTGTTCGGATATGGCTACACCTTC.

V and J are TRBV5-4 and TRBJ2-2; perhaps TRBD1 as D (6 bases). The ends were cut back, 3 bases at V and 1 base at J, with 10 bases in the middle. Germline-derived CDR1 and CDR2 are SGHNT and YYREEE (reference sequence). This CDR3 contains 15 residues. In DNA, the CDR3 is TGTGCCAGCAGCTCCGGGACAAAGAACACCGGGGAGCTGTTTTTT. Translating gives CASSSGTKNTGELFF.

The chain combines TRBV2 with TRBJ1-5; D call uncertain. Per the germline V gene, CDR1 is SNHLY and CDR2 is FYNNEI. CDR3 length: 15 residues. V lost 7 bases and J 0 bases, leaving 13 bases between the germline ends. CDR3 sequence (DNA): TGTGCCAGCAATGCCGGGTCAGGTAGCAATCAGCCCCAGCATTTT. Protein sequence: CASNAGSGSNQPQHF. The whole variable domain, filled in from reference TRBV2 and TRBJ1-5, reads EPEVTQTPSHQVTQMGQEVILRCVPISNHLYFYWYRQILGQKVEFLVSFYNNEISEKSEIFDDQFSVERPDGSNFTLKIRSTKLEDSAMYFCASNAGSGSNQPQHFGDGTRLSIL.

The J gene is TRBJ1-1, the V gene TRBV18; D is perhaps TRBD1 (5 bases). The CDR3 covers 13 residues. The germline gives CDR1 KGHSH, CDR2 LQKENI. V gave up 6 bases and J gave up 3 bases, with 11 bases separating them. CDR3 nucleotides: TGTGCCAGCTCCCTCGACAGCTACACTGAAGCTTTCTTT. This codes for CASSLDSYTEAFF.

The chain joins TRBV28 to TRBJ1-5; D is undetermined. The germline V and J ends were trimmed by 4 bases and 5 bases, with 12 bases remaining between them. This CDR3 region has 14 residues. The V gene's germline CDR1 is MDHEN and CDR2 SYDVKM. The CDR3, as DNA: TGTGCCAGCAGTTCGGCGGAGTTGTATCAGCCCCAGCATTTT. Translation: CASSSAELYQPQHF.

This clone was detected only a few times. The CDR3 DNA reads TGTGCCACTTCCCGGGGAGGGTGGGATGAGCAGTTCTTC. This encodes CATSRGGWDEQFF. This sequence joins TRBV15 and TRBJ2-1; the match to TRBD2 covers 7 bases. This CDR3 comprises 13 residues. The ends lost 9 bases at V and 8 bases at J; junction bases unmatched: 10. Germline V gene lookup returns CDR1 LNHNV and CDR2 YYDKDF (reference sequence).

The chain has TRBV6-6 and TRBJ1-2; weak D call: TRBD1 (5 bases). Looked up from germline, CDR1 is MNHNY and CDR2 is SVGAGI (reference sequence). The CDR3 extends over 15 amino acids. Trimming cost V 0 bases and J 5 bases, with 13 bases left between them. CDR3 sequence: CASSYSTGEAYGYTF. CDR3 coding DNA: TGTGCCAGCAGTTACTCGACGGGGGAAGCATATGGCTACACCTTC.

The chain uses TRBV19 and TRBJ1-5, with no clear D. V was shortened by 3 bases and J by 4 bases, with 7 bases between the two germline ends. Germline V gene lookup returns CDR1 LNHDA and CDR2 SQIVND (reference sequence). This CDR3 has 13 amino acids. The CDR3 sequence: CASSITPNQPQHF. CDR3 bases: TGTGCCAGTAGTATCACCCCAAATCAGCCCCAGCATTTT.

This clone is a singleton in its sample. The chain joins TRBV28 to TRBJ1-1; D is uncertain. V was cut by 2 bases and J by 6 bases, with 7 bases left in between. This CDR3 spans 12 amino acids. Germline V gene lookup returns CDR1 MDHEN and CDR2 SYDVKM. CDR3 bases: TGTGCCAGCAGTTTACCGACATCTGAAGCTTTCTTT. This encodes CASSLPTSEAFF.

This clone has only a few counts. The J gene is TRBJ2-7, the V gene TRBV2; possible D gene TRBD2, 6 bases. This CDR3 region has 11 residues. Trimming took 10 bases from V and 4 from J, leaving 11 bases between them. Per germline, CDR1 SNHLY and CDR2 FYNNEI. The CDR3 sequence is CATLREYEQYF. CDR3 DNA: TGTGCCACCCTACGGGAGTACGAGCAGTACTTC. The variable domain in full, with the rest retrieved from reference TRBV2 and TRBJ2-7, is EPEVTQTPSHQVTQMGQEVILRCVPISNHLYFYWYRQILGQKVEFLVSFYNNEISEKSEIFDDQFSVERPDGSNFTLKIRSTKLEDSAMYFCATLREYEQYFGPGTRLTVT.

The chain combines TRBV2 with TRBJ2-7; perhaps TRBD1 as D (6 bases). Germline V gene lookup returns CDR1 SNHLY and CDR2 FYNNEI. The CDR3 has 13 amino acids. CDR3 bases: TGTGTCACACGAGGGGGAATAGGTTACGAGCAGTACTTC. As protein: CVTRGGIGYEQYF.

V usage is TRBV7-2 and J usage is TRBJ1-2, with D possibly being TRBD1 (6 bases). This CDR3 comprises 13 residues. The germline V gene encodes CDR1 SGHTA and CDR2 FQGNSA. The ends were cut back, 5 bases at V and 4 bases at J, with 11 bases in the middle. The CDR3 nucleotides read TGTGCCAGCAGCCCGGACAGCGCCTATGGCTACACCTTC. This gives the protein CASSPDSAYGYTF.

This chain connects TRBV2 to TRBJ1-4; no definite D call. Deletions cut 2 bases from V and 0 bases from J, with 10 bases between. The CDR3 extends over 16 amino acids. The germline gives CDR1 SNHLY, CDR2 FYNNEI. CDR3 amino acids: CASSEYRRATNEKLFF. CDR3 nucleotide sequence: TGTGCCAGCAGTGAATACCGCAGAGCAACTAATGAAAAACTGTTTTTT. Using reference TRBV2 and TRBJ1-4 for the parts outside the CDR3, the full variable domain is EPEVTQTPSHQVTQMGQEVILRCVPISNHLYFYWYRQILGQKVEFLVSFYNNEISEKSEIFDDQFSVERPDGSNFTLKIRSTKLEDSAMYFCASSEYRRATNEKLFFGSGTQLSVL.

Notes on this clone: The germline gene is not matched at one end of the junction; a read error may be the cause. The chain employs TRBV6-1 and TRBJ1-4; D may be TRBD1 (5 bases). The germline CDR1 and CDR2 sequences are MNHNS and SASEGT. The CDR3 length is 13 residues. The CDR3 here is CASNGGLREKLFF. DNA for the CDR3: TGTGCGAGCAACGGGGGATTGAGGGAAAAACTGTTTTTT.

A single count supports this clone. The V and J genes are TRBV7-2 and TRBJ1-1; D is unclear. Trimming shortened V by 5 bases and J by 4 bases, and 11 bases separated the two germline ends. The CDR3 spans 13 residues. CDR1 and CDR2 from the germline V gene are SGHTA and FQGNSA. CDR3 sequence reads: CASSRQWATEAFF. The CDR3 DNA reads as TGTGCCAGCAGCAGACAATGGGCCACTGAAGCTTTCTTT.

V gene TRBV5-1 combines with J gene TRBJ2-7; 9 bases line up with TRBD1. The germline V gene has CDR1 SGHRS and CDR2 YFSETQ. V shed 0 bases, J shed 2 bases, and the junction held 9 bases outside the gene matches. The CDR3 extends over 17 amino acids. CDR3 DNA sequence: TGCGCCAGCAGCTTGGGCGCCGGGACAGGGAACCCCTACGAGCAGTACTTC. Protein product: CASSLGAGTGNPYEQYF.